The present T cell receptor (beta chain) was sequenced within a study of blood T cell repertoires in COVID-19 (dated by TCRdb to the early 2020s). Concerning the study at large: Samples from collaborators originated in the United States, Italy and Spain and spanned both the acute and convalescent phases of COVID-19. The prospective study material was composed of cDNA or gDNA derived from T cells, B-cell-depleted T cells, or PBMCs. The dataset comprised deeply sampled blood TCRbeta repertoires from subjects exposed to, actively infected with, or recovered from COVID-19. The repertoires were made available in a free public database intended to serve as a resource for research on the immune response to SARS-CoV-2. The samples were drawn from the first 160 participants of the ongoing ImmuneRACE study and from about 1,200 subjects provided by 6 global collaborators. Nearly every sample came with metadata listing a de-identified subject ID, COVID-19 status, age in years and sex. Where HLA class I and class II types were available, the types were taken from metadata supplied by the sample provider, not from assay-based typing. Beyond this particular receptor, the publication reports: How much clinical and demographic metadata was included differed by source and by participant, and the metadata was provided uncurated.

The CDR3 spans 18 residues, from the cysteine through the phenylalanine. Of all the DNA, just the CDR3 is kept, 54 bases in frame from base 1. The germline V end is reduced by 3 bases and the J end by 2 bases; junction bases left unmatched: 11. The CDR1 and CDR2 encoded by the germline V gene are ENHRY and SYGVKD. On this clone: Its antigen target is currently unknown. Nothing much larger sits one base from this clone, and base qualities are not available.

TCRbeta CDR3 regions were amplified from genomic DNA by means of the immunoSEQ Assay, a bias-controlled multiplex PCR. The study's processing was this. Within the assay, amplification of reference gene primers was used to estimate how many nucleated cells each sample contained. Sequence reads were collapsed and filtered to measure the absolute abundance of every unique TCRbeta CDR3 rearrangement. Productive Simpson clonality was computed per sample as the square root of Simpson's diversity index over productive rearrangements. Sourced from immuneACCESS, this table was stored by TCRdb with only in-frame sequences that have V and J called. A share of the clones is absent; for the studies checked, an unresolved V gene accounts for under half, and the remainder has no known explanation. That table gives V, J and clone size, and the DNA gave D and trimming. This sample lists about 80,000 clones; roughly 80% were detected once. In total, the top ten clones hold around 11% of the sample.

Each collaborating institution followed its own protocols to collect whole blood in K2EDTA tubes. For TCRbeta analysis, collaborator samples were shipped as frozen whole blood, as isolated PBMCs, or as DNA extracted from either sample type. Recombination joined TRBV10-3 with TRBJ2-2, and TRBD2 aligns with 8 junction nucleotides. This sequence was found in a woman in her 40s with active or convalescent COVID-19. The specimen was peripheral blood. The CDR3 corresponds to CAISDWNLGGANTGELFF. The sequenced DNA is TGTGCCATCAGTGATTGGAACCTCGGGGGGGCCAACACCGGGGAGCTGTTTTTT.